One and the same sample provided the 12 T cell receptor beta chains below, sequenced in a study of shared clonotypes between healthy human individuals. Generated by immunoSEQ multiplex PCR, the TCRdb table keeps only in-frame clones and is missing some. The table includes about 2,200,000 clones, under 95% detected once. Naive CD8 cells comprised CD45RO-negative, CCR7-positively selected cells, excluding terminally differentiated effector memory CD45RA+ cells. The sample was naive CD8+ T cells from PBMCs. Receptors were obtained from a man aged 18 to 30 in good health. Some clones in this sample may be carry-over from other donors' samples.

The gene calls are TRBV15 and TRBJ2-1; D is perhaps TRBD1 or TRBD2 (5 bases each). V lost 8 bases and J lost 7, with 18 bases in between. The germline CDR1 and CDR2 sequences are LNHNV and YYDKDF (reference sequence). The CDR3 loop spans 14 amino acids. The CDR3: CATSEGPFSNEQFF. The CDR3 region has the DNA TGTGCCACCTCCGAGGGACCATTTTCGAATGAGCAGTTCTTC.

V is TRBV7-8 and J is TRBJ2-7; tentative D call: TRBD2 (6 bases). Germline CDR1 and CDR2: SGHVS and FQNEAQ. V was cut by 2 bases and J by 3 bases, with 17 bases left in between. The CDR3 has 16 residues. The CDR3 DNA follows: TGTGCCAGCAGCTTATCTGCTAGCGATATTGGCTACGAGCAGTACTTC. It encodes CASSLSASDIGYEQYF.

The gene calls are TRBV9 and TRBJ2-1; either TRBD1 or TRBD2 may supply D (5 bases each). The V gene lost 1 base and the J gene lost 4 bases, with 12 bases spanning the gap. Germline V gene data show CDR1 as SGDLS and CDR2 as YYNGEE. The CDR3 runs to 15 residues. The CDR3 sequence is CASSVLGTQYNEQFF. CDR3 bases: TGTGCCAGCAGCGTATTAGGGACGCAATACAATGAGCAGTTCTTC.

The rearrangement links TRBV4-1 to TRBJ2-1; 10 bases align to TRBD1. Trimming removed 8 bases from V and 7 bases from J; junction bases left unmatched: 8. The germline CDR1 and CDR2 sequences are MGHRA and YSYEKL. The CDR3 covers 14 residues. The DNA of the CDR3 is TGCGCCAGCGAGAGGACAGGGGGAGGTAATGAGCAGTTCTTC. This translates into CASERTGGGNEQFF.

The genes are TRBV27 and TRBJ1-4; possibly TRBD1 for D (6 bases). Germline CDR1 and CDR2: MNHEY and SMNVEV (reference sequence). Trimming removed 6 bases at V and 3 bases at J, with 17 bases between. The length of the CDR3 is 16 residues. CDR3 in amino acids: CASRAIQGRANEKLFF. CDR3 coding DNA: TGTGCCAGCAGGGCGATACAGGGAAGGGCTAATGAAAAACTGTTTTTT.

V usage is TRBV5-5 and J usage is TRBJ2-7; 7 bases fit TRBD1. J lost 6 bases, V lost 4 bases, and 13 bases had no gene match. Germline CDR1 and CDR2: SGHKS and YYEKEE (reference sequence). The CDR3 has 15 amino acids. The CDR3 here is CASSGSGQHYSEQYF. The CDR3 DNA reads TGTGCCAGCAGCGGGTCGGGACAGCACTATTCCGAGCAGTACTTC.

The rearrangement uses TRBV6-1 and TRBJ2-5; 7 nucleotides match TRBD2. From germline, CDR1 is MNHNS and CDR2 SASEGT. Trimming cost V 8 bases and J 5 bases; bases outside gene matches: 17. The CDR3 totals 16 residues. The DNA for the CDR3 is TGTGCCAGCTGTGCGGATTGGCGGGAGTCGGGGGAGACCCAGTACTTC. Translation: CASCADWRESGETQYF.

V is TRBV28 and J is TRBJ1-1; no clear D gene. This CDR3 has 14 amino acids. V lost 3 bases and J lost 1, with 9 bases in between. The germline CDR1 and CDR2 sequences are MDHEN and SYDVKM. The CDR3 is CASSFGPRNTEAFF. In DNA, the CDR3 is TGTGCCAGCAGTTTTGGCCCCAGGAACACTGAAGCTTTCTTT.

In DNA, the CDR3 is TGCGCCAGCAGCTTGGTGCAGGGTAGCGAGCAGTACTTC. It specifies CASSLVQGSEQYF. The V and J genes are TRBV5-1 and TRBJ2-7; tentatively, D is TRBD1 (5 bases). CDR3 length equals 13 residues. Germline V gene sequence: CDR1 SGHRS, CDR2 YFSETQ. Trimming cost V 0 bases and J 6 bases, with 10 bases left between them.

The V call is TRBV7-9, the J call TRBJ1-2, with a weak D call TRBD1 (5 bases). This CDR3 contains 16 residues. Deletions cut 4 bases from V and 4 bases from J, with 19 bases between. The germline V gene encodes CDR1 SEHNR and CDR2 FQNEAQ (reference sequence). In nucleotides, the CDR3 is TGTGCCAGCAGCTCCTTCCGGGGCAGCCAATTCTATGGCTACACCTTC. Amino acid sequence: CASSSFRGSQFYGYTF.

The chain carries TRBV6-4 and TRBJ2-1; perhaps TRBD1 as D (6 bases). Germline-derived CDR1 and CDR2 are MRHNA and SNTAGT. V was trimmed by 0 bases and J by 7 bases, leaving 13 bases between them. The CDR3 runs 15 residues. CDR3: CASSDSPTGGNEQFF. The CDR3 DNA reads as TGTGCCAGCAGTGACTCTCCGACAGGTGGGAATGAGCAGTTCTTC.

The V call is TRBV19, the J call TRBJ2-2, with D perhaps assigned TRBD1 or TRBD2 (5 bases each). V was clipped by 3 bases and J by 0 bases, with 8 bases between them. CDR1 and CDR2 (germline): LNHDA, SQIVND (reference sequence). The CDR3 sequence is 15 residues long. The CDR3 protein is CASSMRGSNTGELFF. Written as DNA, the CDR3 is TGTGCCAGTAGTATGAGGGGTTCGAACACCGGGGAGCTGTTTTTT. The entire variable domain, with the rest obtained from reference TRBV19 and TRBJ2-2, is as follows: DGGITQSPKYLFRKEGQNVTLSCEQNLNHDAMYWYRQDPGQGLRLIYYSQIVNDFQKGDIAEGYSVSREKKESFPLTVTSAQKNPTAFYLCASSMRGSNTGELFFGEGSRLTVL.